What follows describes a single TCR beta chain. Its target is unknown. This sample was taken from a study of T cell repertoires in aging, cancer and after chemotherapy. Trimming removed 8 bases from V and 2 bases from J, with 14 bases in between. Germline values: CDR1 DFQATT, CDR2 SNEGSKA (reference sequence). The CDR3 totals 13 residues. Multiplex touch-down PCR with TRB-A/B primers amplified rearranged V-D-J TRB sequences. Each CDR3 protein gets one entry after TCRdb re-called the multiplex PCR reads with MiXCR. The table lists 10,000 to 13,000 distinct CDR3 sequences, 20% to 30% of them singletons, with under 2% in the top ten. General study points: Untreated cancer patients had significantly lower blood TCR diversity than age-matched healthy donors. Rebound thymic output was suggested by rising median generation probability during chemotherapy in each cancer cohort.

TCR beta rearrangements were amplified from peripheral blood genomic DNA. The sample consisted of blood. The sequence was obtained from a human donor in good health. V usage is TRBV20-1 and J usage is TRBJ2-3, with D tentatively TRBD2 (6 bases). The CDR3 protein is CSTPRGNTDTQYF. CDR3 DNA: TGCAGTACCCCGCGGGGAAACACAGATACGCAGTATTTT.